This paragraph reports one T cell receptor (beta chain). The antigen remains unidentified. The germline gene is not matched at one end of the junction; a read error may be the cause. This specimen belongs to a study of cytomegalovirus exposure and HLA in healthy donors. Findings and limits, study-wide: A classifier reportedly called cytomegalovirus status with high sensitivity and specificity. Altogether, around 160 TCR beta chains were recorded as cytomegalovirus-associated. In vitro testing confirmed a few CMV-associated chains as specific for CMV antigens.

60 Vbeta and 13 Jbeta primers were used in PCR. Here immunoSEQ multiplex PCR was the method, and the copy in TCRdb shows in-frame clones only, minus some. The sample shows around 150,000 clones, over 65% of them seen only once. Sequenced: PBMCs. The sequence was collected from a woman aged 40 to 55 in good health and CMV-seropositive.

The CDR3 region is CASSLVGAKAF. DNA of the CDR3: TGTGCCAGCAGCTTGGTGGGGGCCAAAGCCTTC. The chain employs TRBV5-6 and TRBJ2-7; weak D call: TRBD1 (6 bases). The CDR3 has 11 amino acids. CDR1 and CDR2 (germline): SGHDT, YYEEEE.